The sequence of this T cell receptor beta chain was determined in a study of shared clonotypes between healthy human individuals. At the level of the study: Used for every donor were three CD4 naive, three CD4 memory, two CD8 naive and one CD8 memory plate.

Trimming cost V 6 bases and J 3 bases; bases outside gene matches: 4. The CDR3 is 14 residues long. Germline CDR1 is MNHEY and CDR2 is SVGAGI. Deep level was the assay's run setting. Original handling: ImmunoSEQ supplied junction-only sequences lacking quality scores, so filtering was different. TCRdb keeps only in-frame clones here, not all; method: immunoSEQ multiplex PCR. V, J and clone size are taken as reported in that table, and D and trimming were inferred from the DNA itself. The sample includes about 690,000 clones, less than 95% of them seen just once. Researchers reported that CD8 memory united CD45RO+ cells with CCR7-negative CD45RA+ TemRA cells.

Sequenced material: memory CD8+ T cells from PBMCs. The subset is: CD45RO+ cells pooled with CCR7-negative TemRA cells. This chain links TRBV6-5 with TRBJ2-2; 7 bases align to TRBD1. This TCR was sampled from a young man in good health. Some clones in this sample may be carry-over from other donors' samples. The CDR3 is CASSQQGYTGELFF. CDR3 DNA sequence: TGTGCCAGCAGCCAACAGGGGTACACCGGGGAGCTGTTTTTT.